The 18 T cell receptor beta chains presented below share a single source sample, sequenced in a study of T cells in Graves' hyperthyroidism and ophthalmopathy. Amplified TCR beta CDR3 regions came from RNA transcripts. HTBI primers were employed in a first-round RT-PCR of the TCR CDR3. TCRdb reprocessed the multiplex PCR reads with MiXCR, giving one entry per CDR3 protein. The sample lists 350,000 to 450,000 distinct CDR3 sequences, 11% to 15% occurring once. Sequences were obtained from blood. These receptors all come from a man over 45 with Graves' ophthalmopathy.

This clonotype was observed many times. This sequence joins TRBV2 and TRBJ2-1; D remains ambiguous. Trimming shortened V by 4 bases and J by 5 bases, and 6 bases separated the two germline ends. Germline CDR1 reads SNHLY; CDR2 reads FYNNEI. The CDR3 has 12 residues. The CDR3 sequence is CASSGMNNEQFF. CDR3 bases: TGTGCCAGCAGTGGCATGAACAATGAGCAGTTCTTC.

This clonotype was seen repeatedly, ten times or more. The CDR3 DNA reads as TGTGCCAGCAGTTACCAGGGGCGGGGTGATGAGCAGTTCTTC. It translates to CASSYQGRGDEQFF. This rearrangement joins TRBV6-5 to TRBJ2-1; either TRBD1 or TRBD2 may supply D (6 bases each). In germline, CDR1 is MNHEY, CDR2 SVGAGI. V was cut by 2 bases and J by 8 bases, with 13 bases left in between. The CDR3 is made up of 14 amino acids.

This clonotype was found many times. This chain uses TRBV20-1 with TRBJ2-5; no clear D. This CDR3 contains 15 residues. Germline CDR1 is DFQATT and CDR2 is SNEGSKA (reference sequence). Deletions cut 1 base from V and 0 bases from J, with 12 bases between. The CDR3 loop is CSARGYMRNQETQYF. CDR3 coding DNA: TGCAGTGCTAGAGGATATATGCGGAACCAAGAGACCCAGTACTTC.

The gene calls are TRBV2 and TRBJ2-3; 9 nucleotides line up with TRBD1. CDR3 length: 15 residues. Germline CDR1 SNHLY, CDR2 FYNNEI. Unmatched junction bases numbered 0, after V lost 1 base and J lost 1 base. The CDR3 loop is CASSEGTGGTDTQYF. The DNA of the CDR3 is TGTGCCAGCAGTGAAGGGACAGGGGGCACAGATACGCAGTATTTT.

This clonotype has more than one count but fewer than ten. The CDR3 coding sequence is TGTGCCACCAGTAACAGGGGGACTGAAGCTTTCTTT. Amino acids: CATSNRGTEAFF. The chain couples TRBV24-1 to TRBJ1-1; 8 nucleotides match TRBD1. The V segment lost 6 bases and the J segment 5 bases; nucleotides outside the gene matches: 1. The CDR3 has 12 residues. From germline, CDR1 is KGHDR and CDR2 SFDVKD.

This chain connects TRBV29-1 to TRBJ2-5; D is perhaps TRBD2 (6 bases). Trimming took off 0 bases at V and 10 bases at J, with 15 bases between the two ends. Germline CDR1 is SQVTM and CDR2 is ANQGSEA. The CDR3 is 13 residues long. This CDR3 is CSVEDPIGSGQYF. The CDR3 nucleotides are TGCAGCGTTGAAGACCCCATCGGGAGTGGCCAGTACTTC.

Many counts were recorded for this clonotype. The genes are TRBV30 and TRBJ1-5, with a weak D call TRBD1 (5 bases). In germline, CDR1 is GTSNPN, CDR2 SVGIG (reference sequence). V was shortened by 2 bases and J by 6 bases, with 11 bases between the two germline ends. The CDR3 length is 13 residues. The CDR3 DNA is TGTGCCTGGAGTAGCGGGACGGCTCAGCCCCAGCATTTT. Residues: CAWSSGTAQPQHF.

This clonotype appeared a few times. The chain carries TRBV20-1 and TRBJ2-1; D tentatively reads TRBD1 or TRBD2 (6 bases each). Between the trimmed V and J ends, which lost 2 bases and 5 bases, there was a span of 16 bases. The germline gives CDR1 DFQATT, CDR2 SNEGSKA (reference sequence). The CDR3 runs 15 residues. As DNA, the CDR3 is TGCAGTGCTAGAAGGGGGGAGAAAGGGGACAATGAGCAGTTCTTC. It translates to CSARRGEKGDNEQFF.

The CDR3 nucleotides read TGTGCCAGCAGGGACAGGAGTTATAGCAATCAGCCCCAGCATTTT. Its translation: CASRDRSYSNQPQHF. The rearrangement links TRBV19 to TRBJ1-5, with 8 bases matching TRBD1. The CDR3 is made up of 15 amino acids. Unmatched junction bases numbered 7, after V lost 9 bases and J lost 0 bases. In germline, CDR1 is LNHDA, CDR2 SQIVND (reference sequence).

This clonotype was counted many times. V gene TRBV2 combines with J gene TRBJ2-7, with D unresolved. Per germline, CDR1 SNHLY and CDR2 FYNNEI. The CDR3 is 12 amino acids. Trimming took 10 bases from V and 0 from J, leaving 10 bases between them. The CDR3: CATTEISYEQYF. In DNA form, the CDR3 reads TGTGCCACCACGGAGATCTCCTACGAGCAGTACTTC.

The rearrangement links TRBV11-2 to TRBJ1-5; D remains unclear. The CDR3 runs to 13 residues. With 5 bases removed from V and 5 bases from J, the gap between germline ends came to 10 bases. CDR1 and CDR2 (germline): SGHAT, FQNNGV. This CDR3 reads CASSPHIDQPQHF. The DNA for the CDR3 is TGTGCCAGCAGCCCCCACATCGATCAGCCCCAGCATTTT.

This clonotype occurred many times. The chain recombines TRBV19 with TRBJ2-1, with TRBD2 matching over 10 bases. J gave up 4 bases and V 5 bases, and 8 bases lay outside the gene matches. CDR1 is LNHDA, CDR2 SQIVND, per germline (reference sequence). CDR3 length equals 16 residues. This CDR3 reads CASSFVLAGAYNEQFF. Written as DNA, the CDR3 is TGTGCCAGTAGTTTCGTCCTAGCGGGAGCGTACAATGAGCAGTTCTTC. The variable domain in full, completed from reference TRBV19 and TRBJ2-1, reads DGGITQSPKYLFRKEGQNVTLSCEQNLNHDAMYWYRQDPGQGLRLIYYSQIVNDFQKGDIAEGYSVSREKKESFPLTVTSAQKNPTAFYLCASSFVLAGAYNEQFFGPGTRLTVL.

Ten or more counts support this clonotype. The V gene is TRBV28, the J gene TRBJ1-5; TRBD1 matches 10 bases. This CDR3 is built from 16 residues. CDR1 is MDHEN, CDR2 SYDVKM, per germline. V trimming: 5 bases; J trimming: 2 bases; junction bases outside the gene matches: 6. CDR3 DNA sequence: TGTGCCAGCAGTCCCCCCGGGACAGGGGGCAATCAGCCCCAGCATTTT. Translated, it gives CASSPPGTGGNQPQHF.

This clonotype has at least ten counts. The gene calls are TRBV12-3 or TRBV12-4 and TRBJ1-5; no firm D call. Trimming shortened V by 5 bases and J by 6 bases, and 8 bases separated the two germline ends. The CDR3 sequence is 12 residues long. The CDR3 protein is CASSLASQPQHF. For the CDR3, the DNA is TGTGCCAGCAGTCTCGCCAGTCAGCCCCAGCATTTT.

This clonotype was seen at least ten times. The chain links TRBV27 to TRBJ2-6; D is unresolved. V was trimmed by 5 bases and J by 0 bases, leaving 11 bases between them. The CDR3 runs to 16 residues. The germline CDR1 and CDR2 sequences are MNHEY and SMNVEV (reference sequence). The CDR3 reads CASSTPTGSGANVLTF. Here the CDR3 DNA reads TGTGCCAGCAGTACCCCGACCGGCTCTGGGGCCAACGTCCTGACTTTC. Looking up the rest from reference TRBV27 and TRBJ2-6 gives the full variable domain: EAQVTQNPRYLITVTGKKLTVTCSQNMNHEYMSWYRQDPGLGLRQIYYSMNVEVTDKGDVPEGYKVSRKEKRNFPLILESPSPNQTSLYFCASSTPTGSGANVLTFGAGSRLTVL.

CDR3 residues: CASSLVVTEAFF. Written as DNA, the CDR3 is TGTGCCAGCAGTTTGGTGGTTACTGAAGCTTTCTTT. The V and J genes are TRBV28 and TRBJ1-1; D is unresolved. CDR1 and CDR2 from the germline V gene are MDHEN and SYDVKM. This CDR3 is 12 amino acids long. Trimming stripped 3 bases from V and 5 bases from J, with 7 bases between.

V gene TRBV6-6 combines with J gene TRBJ1-2, with D uncertain. Germline V CDR1 and CDR2: MNHNY, SVGAGI (reference sequence). CDR3 length: 16 amino acids. V lost 0 bases and J lost 7, with 18 bases in between. The DNA of the CDR3 is TGTGCCAGCAGTTACTCGAGTATCTCGGGCACCTTTGGCTACACCTTC. This gives the protein CASSYSSISGTFGYTF.

Many counts were recorded for this clonotype. CDR3 bases: TGCAGTGCGGGGGCGAGCTCCTACGAGCAGTACTTC. Translating gives CSAGASSYEQYF. J is TRBJ2-7 and V is TRBV20-1; D may be TRBD1 (6 bases). The CDR3 is 12 residues long. CDR1 and CDR2 from the germline V gene are DFQATT and SNEGSKA (reference sequence). Trimming stripped 6 bases from V and 0 bases from J, with 9 bases between.